These T cell receptor beta chains were read from a single sample in a study of PD-1 blockade in classical Hodgkin lymphoma. This table comes from immunoSEQ multiplex PCR, and its TCRdb copy is limited to in-frame clones, with some not included. The sample has 90,000 to 110,000 clones, roughly nine tenths seen once. Specimen: peripheral blood mononuclear cells (PBMCs), collected before the fourth cycle of nivolumab. Receptors originate from a human donor with classical Hodgkin lymphoma. Both conserved end residues are part of each CDR3. Each record gives: V gene, CDR3 length, CDR3 protein.

v_gene: TRBV5-6
len: 14
CDR3aa: CASSLDGRNYGYTF

v_gene: TRBV6-1
len: 12
CDR3aa: CASSPKGVRAFF

v_gene: TRBV18
len: 17
CDR3aa: CASSPAPSQGNSVGQYF

v_gene: TRBV19
len: 13
CDR3aa: CATGDRVSTEAFF

v_gene: TRBV6-4
len: 14
CDR3aa: CASSASEGARGYTF

v_gene: TRBV7-8
len: 12
CDR3aa: CAKSGTHPTQYF

v_gene: TRBV10-3
len: 17
CDR3aa: CAISESQRQGRLYEQYF

v_gene: TRBV30
len: 13
CDR3aa: CAWSVEGDQPQHF

v_gene: TRBV6-4
len: 14
CDR3aa: CASSEVRDSYEQYF

v_gene: TRBV9
len: 12
CDR3aa: CASSAWNTEAFF

v_gene: TRBV30
len: 16
CDR3aa: CAWSGYQESFYNEQFF

v_gene: TRBV10-3
len: 18
CDR3aa: CAISDSPERESFYYEQFF

v_gene: TRBV30
len: 16
CDR3aa: CAWSVQTGISYNEQFF

v_gene: TRBV19
len: 14
CDR3aa: CASSINRWYYEQYF

v_gene: TRBV9
len: 15
CDR3aa: CASSVAGTGNYGYTF

v_gene: TRBV5-5
len: 18
CDR3aa: CASSLEPGQLTFNTEAFF

v_gene: TRBV6-1
len: 14
CDR3aa: CASSDRDRGQPQHF

v_gene: TRBV21-1
len: 11
CDR3aa: CASRGQGGYTF

v_gene: TRBV18
len: 17
CDR3aa: CASSPELAGAPYNEQFF

v_gene: TRBV7-9
len: 15
CDR3aa: CASSRLGTEQETQYF

v_gene: TRBV28
len: 14
CDR3aa: CASRQWGFGEKLFF

v_gene: TRBV7-9
len: 12
CDR3aa: CASSLGVYEQYF

v_gene: TRBV10-1
len: 14
CDR3aa: CASHGARGLQPQHF

v_gene: TRBV7-9
len: 17
CDR3aa: CASSSGTSGRGGETQYF

v_gene: TRBV5-1
len: 14
CDR3aa: CASRFGLAGETQYF

v_gene: TRBV18
len: 12
CDR3aa: CASSGGQETQYF

v_gene: TRBV7-2
len: 14
CDR3aa: CASSLAADAYEQYF

v_gene: TRBV14
len: 13
CDR3aa: CASSPDLRNTIYF

v_gene: TRBV7-9
len: 13
CDR3aa: CASSLAGTVGYTF

v_gene: TRBV14
len: 13
CDR3aa: CASSQEWTETQYF

v_gene: TRBV6-4
len: 13
CDR3aa: CASSAGGTDTQYF

v_gene: TRBV10-1
len: 14
CDR3aa: CASSSGTSRYEQYF

v_gene: TRBV6-1
len: 15
CDR3aa: CASTPDGQGFGEQFF

v_gene: TRBV18
len: 12
CDR3aa: CASSPGQGEGYF

v_gene: TRBV4-2
len: 14
CDR3aa: CASSPTILGSEQYF

v_gene: TRBV5-8
len: 14
CDR3aa: CASSLGTGNYGYTF

v_gene: TRBV11-2
len: 13
CDR3aa: CASSLAVGDEAFF

v_gene: TRBV4-1
len: 17
CDR3aa: CASSLQGGSLGSDTQYF

v_gene: TRBV10-3
len: 12
CDR3aa: CAISESAQRYTF

v_gene: TRBV6-1
len: 13
CDR3aa: CASSVNRVREQYF

v_gene: TRBV20-1
len: 11
CDR3aa: CSASGTNIQYF

v_gene: TRBV4-1
len: 20
CDR3aa: CASSQGEASGRAPGANVLTF

v_gene: TRBV5-4
len: 13
CDR3aa: CASSLSGQGSYTF

v_gene: TRBV5-1
len: 12
CDR3aa: CASSLGNEKLFF

v_gene: TRBV30
len: 10
CDR3aa: CACVWEGQYF

v_gene: TRBV18
len: 18
CDR3aa: CASSPWNTGGSGANVLTF

v_gene: TRBV2
len: 14
CDR3aa: CASRIGQGNTEAFF

v_gene: TRBV5-4
len: 14
CDR3aa: CATHAGTNTGELFF

v_gene: TRBV14
len: 14
CDR3aa: CASGAPKENTEAFF

v_gene: TRBV19
len: 16
CDR3aa: CASSIDMYEQNYGYTF

v_gene: TRBV29-1
len: 12
CDR3aa: CSVGESSEKLFF

v_gene: TRBV5-5
len: 14
CDR3aa: CASTAWDVYNEQFF

v_gene: TRBV10-1
len: 15
CDR3aa: CASSEAAGGADEQFF

v_gene: TRBV2
len: 14
CDR3aa: CASSPGPLHGELFF

v_gene: TRBV13
len: 15
CDR3aa: CASSLIRGPNYGYTF

v_gene: TRBV19
len: 12
CDR3aa: CASSGRADTQYF

v_gene: TRBV28
len: 18
CDR3aa: CASSSLSNRTGDQETQYF

v_gene: TRBV5-1
len: 15
CDR3aa: CASLAGVANTGELFF

v_gene: TRBV21-1
len: 18
CDR3aa: CASRSNWTRDLPRDEQFF